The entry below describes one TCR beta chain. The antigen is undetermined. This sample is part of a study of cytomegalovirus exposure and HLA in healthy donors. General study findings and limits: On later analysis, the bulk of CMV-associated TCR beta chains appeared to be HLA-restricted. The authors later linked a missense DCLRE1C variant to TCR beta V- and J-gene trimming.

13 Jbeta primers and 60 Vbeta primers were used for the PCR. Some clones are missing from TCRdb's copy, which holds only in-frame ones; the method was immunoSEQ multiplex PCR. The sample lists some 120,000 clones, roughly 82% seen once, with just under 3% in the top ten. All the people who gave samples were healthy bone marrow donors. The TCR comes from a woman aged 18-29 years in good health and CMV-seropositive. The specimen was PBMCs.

As DNA, the CDR3 is TGTGCCAGCAGTTACGGGGCGGGGGGGCCCCCAGATACGCAGTATTTT. It translates to CASSYGAGGPPDTQYF. This rearrangement joins TRBV6-6 to TRBJ2-3, with 9 positions matching TRBD2. V was pared by 2 bases and J by 4 bases, with 7 bases of the junction left unmatched. CDR3 size: 16 residues. Germline assignment: CDR1 MNHNY and CDR2 SVGAGI (reference sequence).